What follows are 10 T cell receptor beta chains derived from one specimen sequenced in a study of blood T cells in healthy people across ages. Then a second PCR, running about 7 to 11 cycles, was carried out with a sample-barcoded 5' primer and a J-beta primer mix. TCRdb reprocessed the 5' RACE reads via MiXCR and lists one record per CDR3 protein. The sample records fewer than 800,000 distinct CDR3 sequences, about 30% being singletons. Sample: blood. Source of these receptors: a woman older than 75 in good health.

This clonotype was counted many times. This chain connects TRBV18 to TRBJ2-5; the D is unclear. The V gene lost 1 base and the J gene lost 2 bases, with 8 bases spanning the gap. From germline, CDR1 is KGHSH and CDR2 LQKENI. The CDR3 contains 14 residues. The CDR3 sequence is CASSPLSSQETQYF. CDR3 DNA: TGTGCCAGCTCACCACTGTCCAGTCAAGAGACCCAGTACTTC.

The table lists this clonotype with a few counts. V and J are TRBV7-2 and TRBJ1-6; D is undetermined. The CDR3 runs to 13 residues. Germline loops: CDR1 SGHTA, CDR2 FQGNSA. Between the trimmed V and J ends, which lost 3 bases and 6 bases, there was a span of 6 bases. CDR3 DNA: TGTGCCAGCAGCTTGAGGGTTAATTCACCCCTCCACTTT. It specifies CASSLRVNSPLHF.

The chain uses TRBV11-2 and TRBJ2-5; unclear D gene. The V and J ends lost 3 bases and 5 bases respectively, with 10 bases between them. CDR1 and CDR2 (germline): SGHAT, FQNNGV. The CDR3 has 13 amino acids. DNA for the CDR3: TGTGCCAGCAGCTTTATACAGAGGGAGACCCAGTACTTC. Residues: CASSFIQRETQYF.

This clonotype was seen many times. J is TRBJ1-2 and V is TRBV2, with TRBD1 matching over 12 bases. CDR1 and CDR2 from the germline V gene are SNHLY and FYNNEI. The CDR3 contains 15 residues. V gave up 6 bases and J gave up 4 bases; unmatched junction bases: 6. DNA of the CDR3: TGTGCCAGCAGGGGACAGGGGGCATTGGTCTATGGCTACACCTTC. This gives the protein CASRGQGALVYGYTF.

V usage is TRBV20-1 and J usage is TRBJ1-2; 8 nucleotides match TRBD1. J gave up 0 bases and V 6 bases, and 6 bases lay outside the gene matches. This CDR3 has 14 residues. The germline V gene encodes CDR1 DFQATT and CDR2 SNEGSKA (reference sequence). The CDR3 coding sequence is TGCAGTGCCAGGGGGCAGTCAGCTAACTATGGCTACACCTTC. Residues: CSARGQSANYGYTF.

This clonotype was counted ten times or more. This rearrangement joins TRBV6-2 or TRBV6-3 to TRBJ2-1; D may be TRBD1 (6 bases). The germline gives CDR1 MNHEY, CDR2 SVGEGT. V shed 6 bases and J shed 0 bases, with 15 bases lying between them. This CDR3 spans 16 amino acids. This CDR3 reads CASRTNRVSSYNEQFF. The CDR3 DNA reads TGTGCCAGCAGAACTAACAGGGTAAGCTCCTACAATGAGCAGTTCTTC.

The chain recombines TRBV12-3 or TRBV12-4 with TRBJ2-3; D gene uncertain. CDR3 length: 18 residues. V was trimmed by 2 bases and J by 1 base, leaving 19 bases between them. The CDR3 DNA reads TGTGCCAGCAGTTTATCTTCGGTTTTCACCGACCGCACAGATACGCAGTATTTT. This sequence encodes CASSLSSVFTDRTDTQYF.

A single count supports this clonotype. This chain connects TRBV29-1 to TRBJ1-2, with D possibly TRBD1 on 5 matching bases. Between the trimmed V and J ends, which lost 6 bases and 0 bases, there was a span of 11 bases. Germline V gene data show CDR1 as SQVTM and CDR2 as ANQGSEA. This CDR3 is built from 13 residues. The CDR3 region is CSVGRATNYGYTF. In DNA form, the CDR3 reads TGCAGCGTGGGACGTGCTACTAACTATGGCTACACCTTC.

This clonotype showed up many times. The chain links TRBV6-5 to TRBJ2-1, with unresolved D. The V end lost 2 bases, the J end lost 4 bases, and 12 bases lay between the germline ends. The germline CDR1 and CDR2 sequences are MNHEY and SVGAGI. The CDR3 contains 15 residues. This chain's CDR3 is CASSYAGPSYNEQFF. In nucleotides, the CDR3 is TGTGCCAGCAGTTACGCAGGACCAAGTTACAATGAGCAGTTCTTC.

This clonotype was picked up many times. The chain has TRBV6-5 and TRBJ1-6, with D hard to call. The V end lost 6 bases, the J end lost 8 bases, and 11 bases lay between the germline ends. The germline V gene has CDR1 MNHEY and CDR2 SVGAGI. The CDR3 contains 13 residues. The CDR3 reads CASRQDLDSPLHF. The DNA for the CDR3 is TGTGCCAGCAGGCAGGATCTCGATTCACCCCTCCACTTT.